The 11 T cell receptor beta chains below were found in one sample sequenced in a study of T cells in Graves' hyperthyroidism and ophthalmopathy. Researchers amplified the TCR beta CDR3 regions from RNA transcripts. A set of HTBI primers served as the primers for a first-round RT-PCR of the TCR CDR3. MiXCR, run by TCRdb on the multiplex PCR reads, gives a single entry per CDR3 protein. The sample contains a few hundred thousand distinct CDR3 sequences, 16% of which appear only once. The source material was blood. These receptors came from a woman aged 35 to 49 with Graves' ophthalmopathy.

This clonotype was found many times. J is TRBJ2-2 and V is TRBV12-3 or TRBV12-4; D tentatively fits TRBD1 or TRBD2 (5 bases each). The ends were cut back, 4 bases at V and 8 bases at J, with 11 bases in the middle. CDR3 length equals 13 residues. The CDR3 reads CASSSGPDGELFF. The CDR3 coding sequence is TGTGCCAGCAGTTCGGGACCGGATGGGGAGCTGTTTTTT.

This clonotype was picked up a small number of times. This chain connects TRBV4-2 to TRBJ2-3; D not resolved. V lost 4 bases, J lost 2 bases, and 16 bases lay in between. The CDR3 contains 16 residues. Germline V gives CDR1 LGHNA, CDR2 YNFKEQ. CDR3 nucleotide sequence: TGTGCCAGCAGCCGTTCACCAGCCGGGTCCACAGATACGCAGTATTTT. Its translation: CASSRSPAGSTDTQYF.

This clonotype appeared a few times. V is TRBV6-1 and J is TRBJ2-4; D is possibly TRBD2 (5 bases). Germline V gives CDR1 MNHNS, CDR2 SASEGT. CDR3 size: 14 residues. Trimming cost V 1 base and J 9 bases, with 13 bases left between them. CDR3 in amino acids: CASSEGLAWVIQYF. The CDR3 region has the DNA TGTGCCAGCAGTGAAGGGCTAGCCTGGGTCATTCAGTACTTC.

This sequence joins TRBV29-1 and TRBJ2-1; D is ambiguous. Germline lookup yields CDR1 SQVTM and CDR2 ANQGSEA. The CDR3 covers 15 residues. V dropped 6 bases and J dropped 1 base, with 16 bases sitting between them. The DNA of the CDR3 is TGCAGCGTCTGGCTACGGGTGGATTCCTACAATGAGCAGTTCTTC. Translation gives CSVWLRVDSYNEQFF.

This chain uses TRBV7-9 with TRBJ2-2, with TRBD2 matching over 8 bases. V lost 5 bases to trimming and J lost 1 base; unmatched junction nucleotides: 9. Germline loops: CDR1 SEHNR, CDR2 FQNEAQ (reference sequence). The CDR3 runs to 17 residues. This CDR3 reads CASSRRLSGGNTGELFF. Written as DNA, the CDR3 is TGTGCCAGCAGCCGGCGTTTAAGCGGGGGGAACACCGGGGAGCTGTTTTTT. Full variable domain (rest looked up from reference TRBV7-9 and TRBJ2-2): DTGVSQNPRHKITKRGQNVTFRCDPISEHNRLYWYRQTLGQGPEFLTYFQNEAQLEKSRLLSDRFSAERPKGSFSTLEIQRTEQGDSAMYLCASSRRLSGGNTGELFFGEGSRLTVL.

This clonotype was counted many times. CDR3 loop: CASSAYLSNQPQHF. As DNA, the CDR3 is TGTGCCAGCAGCGCATACCTTAGCAATCAGCCCCAGCATTTT. The rearrangement joins TRBV2 to TRBJ1-5, with no clear D. This CDR3 contains 14 residues. Per the germline V gene, CDR1 is SNHLY and CDR2 is FYNNEI. V dropped 6 bases and J dropped 0 bases, with 9 bases sitting between them.

The CDR3 sequence: CASSLPRGQGHTEAFF. DNA of the CDR3: TGCGCCAGCAGCCTCCCCCGCGGCCAGGGGCATACTGAAGCTTTCTTT. The J gene is TRBJ1-1, the V gene TRBV4-1; tentative D call: TRBD1 (6 bases). CDR3 length: 16 residues. V was cut by 4 bases and J by 5 bases, with 20 bases left in between. Germline V gene lookup returns CDR1 MGHRA and CDR2 YSYEKL.

With respect to this clonotype: Just one base apart from a much larger clone, this may be a read error. The rearrangement links TRBV6-1 to TRBJ1-1; possible D gene TRBD1, 5 bases. The CDR3 consists of 14 residues. Germline V gene sequence: CDR1 MNHNS, CDR2 SASEGT. V was clipped by 6 bases and J by 0 bases, with 11 bases between them. In DNA form, the CDR3 reads TGTGCCAGCAGGAGATGGGGGATGAACACTGAAGCTTTCTTT. Encoded protein: CASRRWGMNTEAFF.

The table lists this clonotype with a few counts. The chain couples TRBV30 to TRBJ2-1; no clear D gene. This CDR3 region has 13 residues. The germline gives CDR1 GTSNPN, CDR2 SVGIG (reference sequence). V was trimmed by 2 bases and J by 9 bases, leaving 14 bases between them. CDR3 loop: CAWSSGGSGEQFF. CDR3 bases: TGTGCCTGGAGTTCGGGTGGTTCCGGTGAGCAGTTCTTC.

This clonotype was observed many times. This sequence joins TRBV3-1 and TRBJ2-3; 9 positions agree with TRBD2. Unmatched junction bases numbered 3, after V lost 1 base and J lost 1 base. CDR3 size: 16 residues. Germline V gives CDR1 LGHDT, CDR2 YNNKEL (reference sequence). Written as DNA, the CDR3 is TGTGCCAGCAGCCAAGGACTAGCGGTCGGCACAGATACGCAGTATTTT. This codes for CASSQGLAVGTDTQYF.

The chain uses TRBV24-1 and TRBJ1-5; a weak D match, TRBD1 (5 bases). Trimming shortened V by 3 bases and J by 4 bases, and 12 bases separated the two germline ends. This CDR3 is built from 15 residues. Germline lookup yields CDR1 KGHDR and CDR2 SFDVKD. Written as DNA, the CDR3 is TGTGCCACCAGTGATGGGCAGGGCCTTAATCAGCCCCAGCATTTT. It translates to CATSDGQGLNQPQHF.